The 27 T cell receptor beta chains given below trace back to one sample, sequenced in a study of CD8 T cells in ankylosing spondylitis. MiXCR was run by TCRdb on the 5' RACE reads, yielding one entry per CDR3 protein. The sample has around 250,000 distinct CDR3 sequences, roughly 32% seen once. The sequencing sample was made of blood, either unsorted or a sorted T cell fraction (not recorded which). Receptors originate from a male donor with ankylosing spondylitis or in good health (not recorded which).

The chain is built from TRBV20-1 and TRBJ1-1; a weak D match, TRBD1 (5 bases). Germline CDR1 is DFQATT and CDR2 is SNEGSKA (reference sequence). V was shortened by 3 bases and J by 5 bases, with 13 bases between the two germline ends. This CDR3 region has 13 residues. This CDR3 reads CSASAGQGTEAFF. Here the CDR3 DNA reads TGCAGTGCTAGTGCAGGGCAAGGGACTGAAGCTTTCTTT.

The rearrangement joins TRBV20-1 to TRBJ1-3, with TRBD1 as a possible D gene (5 bases). Trimming removed 5 bases from V and 3 bases from J, with 26 bases in between. This CDR3 is built from 18 residues. CDR1 and CDR2 (germline): DFQATT, SNEGSKA (reference sequence). The CDR3 here is CSAEALDTRLHFGNTIYF. The CDR3 DNA reads as TGCAGTGCTGAGGCCCTGGACACGAGATTGCACTTTGGAAACACCATATATTTT.

The chain combines TRBV27 with TRBJ2-3; 9 nucleotides align to TRBD2. The CDR3 totals 16 residues. Trimming removed 4 bases from V and 4 bases from J; junction bases left unmatched: 9. Germline loops: CDR1 MNHEY, CDR2 SMNVEV (reference sequence). CDR3 nucleotide sequence: TGTGCCAGCAGTTCCATATTAGCGGGGGTCTCAGATACGCAGTATTTT. Translating it yields CASSSILAGVSDTQYF.

The rearrangement joins TRBV15 to TRBJ1-5, with D possibly matching TRBD1 (6 bases). V lost 1 base, J lost 8 bases, and 15 bases lay in between. CDR1 is LNHNV, CDR2 YYDKDF, per germline (reference sequence). This CDR3 contains 15 residues. The DNA of the CDR3 is TGTGCCACCAGCAGAGCCTCGGACAGAAAAGAGCCCCAGCATTTT. It yields the protein CATSRASDRKEPQHF.

The V and J genes are TRBV12-3 or TRBV12-4 and TRBJ2-3; no definite D call. This CDR3 is built from 13 residues. Trimming pared 7 bases from V and 4 bases from J, leaving 12 bases between. The CDR3 DNA is TGTGCCAGCAACCCCGTTGGCTCAGATACGCAGTATTTT. Protein: CASNPVGSDTQYF.

The chain uses TRBV14 and TRBJ2-1, with D possibly TRBD1 on 6 matching bases. The length of the CDR3 is 16 residues. V was trimmed by 5 bases and J by 1 base, leaving 15 bases between them. Germline-derived CDR1 and CDR2 are SGHDN and FVKESK. Written as DNA, the CDR3 is TGTGCCAGCAGCTACGCAGGGGCGGTATCCTACAATGAGCAGTTCTTC. Residues: CASSYAGAVSYNEQFF.

The chain links TRBV12-3 or TRBV12-4 to TRBJ2-1; TRBD2 matches 13 bases. This CDR3 region has 17 residues. V shed 6 bases and J 2 bases; nucleotides not matched to a gene: 7. CDR3 amino acids: CASSDSLAGGPYNEQFF. The CDR3 DNA follows: TGTGCCAGCAGCGACTCACTAGCGGGGGGGCCCTACAATGAGCAGTTCTTC.

This clonotype has a handful of counts. The genes are TRBV12-3 or TRBV12-4 and TRBJ1-2; 8 bases line up with TRBD1. This CDR3 is 12 amino acids long. The J segment lost 7 bases and the V segment lost 7 bases, leaving 5 bases of the junction unmatched. The CDR3 DNA follows: TGTGCCAGCACCAGGACAGGGTCTGGCTACACCTTC. Its protein is CASTRTGSGYTF.

There are a few counts of this clonotype. The CDR3 DNA follows: TGTGCCAGCAGGTCCGGGGCTCTCAAAAAAGAGACCCAGTACTTC. It yields the protein CASRSGALKKETQYF. The chain has TRBV12-3 or TRBV12-4 and TRBJ2-5, with D possibly being TRBD1 or TRBD2 (5 bases each). This CDR3 spans 15 amino acids. Trimming left V 6 bases short and J 3 bases short, with 17 bases between.

With regard to this clonotype: The junction does not match germline at one end; this may be a read error. The gene calls are TRBV7-2 and TRBJ2-1, with D possibly being TRBD2 (6 bases). Germline assignment: CDR1 SGHTA and CDR2 FQGNSA. The CDR3 is made up of 15 amino acids. CDR3 loop: CASSSDSGPYNEQFF. CDR3 DNA sequence: TGTGCCAGCAGCTCCGATAGCGGACCCTATAATGAGCAGTTCTTC.

V usage is TRBV11-2 and J usage is TRBJ2-1; 9 bases map to TRBD2. The CDR3 has 15 residues. The J segment lost 9 bases and the V segment lost 1 base, leaving 7 bases of the junction unmatched. Germline lookup yields CDR1 SGHAT and CDR2 FQNNGV. The CDR3 region has the DNA TGTGCCAGCAGCTTAGTTGCGCGGGGGGGCGGTGAGCAGTTCTTC. It is translated as CASSLVARGGGEQFF.

CDR3 sequence (DNA): TGTGCCAGCAGTACCGGGACAGGGGGGAAGAAGCAGTACTTC. It codes for CASSTGTGGKKQYF. The chain carries TRBV12-3 or TRBV12-4 and TRBJ2-7; 11 nucleotides line up with TRBD1. The junction had 8 bases not matched to a gene; V was cut back by 5 bases and J by 8 bases. The CDR3 contains 14 residues.

V is TRBV7-9 and J is TRBJ2-2, with D uncertain. The CDR3 consists of 14 residues. Trimming pared 2 bases from V and 3 bases from J, leaving 7 bases between. Germline lookup yields CDR1 SEHNR and CDR2 FQNEAQ (reference sequence). The CDR3 protein is CASSLRMDTGELFF. The CDR3 coding sequence is TGTGCCAGCAGCTTAAGGATGGACACCGGGGAGCTGTTTTTT. The full variable domain, its missing parts supplied by reference TRBV7-9 and TRBJ2-2, is DTGVSQNPRHKITKRGQNVTFRCDPISEHNRLYWYRQTLGQGPEFLTYFQNEAQLEKSRLLSDRFSAERPKGSFSTLEIQRTEQGDSAMYLCASSLRMDTGELFFGEGSRLTVL.

The chain combines TRBV20-1 with TRBJ2-2; 10 bases are a match to TRBD2. Germline V gene sequence: CDR1 DFQATT, CDR2 SNEGSKA (reference sequence). CDR3 size: 16 residues. CDR3 loop: CCARDWLAGDSGELFF. The CDR3 DNA follows: TGCTGCGCTAGAGATTGGCTAGCGGGGGATAGCGGGGAGCTGTTTTTT.

The J gene is TRBJ2-2, the V gene TRBV12-3 or TRBV12-4, with D uncertain. Trimming removed 2 bases at V and 8 bases at J, with 6 bases between. The CDR3 extends over 12 amino acids. CDR3 in amino acids: CASSLNWGELFF. The CDR3 DNA is TGTGCCAGCAGTTTAAACTGGGGGGAGCTGTTTTTT.

This chain links TRBV20-1 with TRBJ2-1; TRBD2 matches at 8 bases. V was clipped by 0 bases and J by 6 bases; unmatched bases: 7. Germline V lookup: CDR1 DFQATT, CDR2 SNEGSKA (reference sequence). The CDR3 runs 15 residues. The CDR3 spells CSAREGSGVGNEQFF. The CDR3 DNA sequence: TGCAGTGCTAGAGAGGGTAGCGGGGTAGGCAATGAGCAGTTCTTC.

This clonotype has more than one count but fewer than ten. This chain joins TRBV10-3 and TRBJ2-2, with 9 bases matching TRBD1. V trimming: 7 bases; J trimming: 4 bases; junction bases outside the gene matches: 13. This CDR3 spans 17 amino acids. Germline V lookup: CDR1 ENHRY, CDR2 SYGVKD. CDR3 sequence: CAIKLGQGVVGTGELFF. CDR3 DNA: TGTGCCATCAAGCTGGGACAGGGAGTGGTAGGCACCGGGGAGCTGTTTTTT.

V is TRBV2 and J is TRBJ2-3; 7 bases match TRBD2. The CDR3 spans 13 residues. The V and J ends lost 7 bases and 4 bases, in that order; junction bases with no gene match: 5. The germline V gene encodes CDR1 SNHLY and CDR2 FYNNEI. DNA for the CDR3: TGTGCCAGCACTAGCGGTGGCGCAGATACGCAGTATTTT. Translation: CASTSGGADTQYF.

Only a few counts were recorded for this clonotype. V usage is TRBV20-1 and J usage is TRBJ2-5; 7 bases agree with TRBD2. The CDR3 has 15 amino acids. Germline assignment: CDR1 DFQATT and CDR2 SNEGSKA (reference sequence). Trimming cost V 3 bases and J 5 bases; bases outside gene matches: 12. The CDR3 DNA follows: TGCAGTGCTAGCATGATGGGGGGGACGAAGGAGACCCAGTACTTC. This codes for CSASMMGGTKETQYF.

The chain couples TRBV10-3 to TRBJ2-1; no reliable D call. The CDR3 is 12 residues long. Deletions cut 3 bases from V and 9 bases from J, with 9 bases between. CDR1 and CDR2 (germline): ENHRY, SYGVKD. The CDR3, as DNA: TGTGCCATCAGTGAAGGAAAAGTTGAGCAGTTCTTC. This encodes CAISEGKVEQFF.

The chain employs TRBV20-1 and TRBJ2-3, with a possible D match to TRBD2 (5 bases). Between the trimmed V and J ends, which lost 6 bases and 2 bases, there was a span of 12 bases. Germline-derived CDR1 and CDR2 are DFQATT and SNEGSKA (reference sequence). The CDR3 length is 13 residues. This CDR3 reads CSAAATNTDTQYF. The CDR3, as DNA: TGCAGTGCAGCGGCTACAAACACAGATACGCAGTATTTT.

The chain couples TRBV20-1 to TRBJ1-3; D ambiguous. This CDR3 is built from 14 residues. Germline-derived CDR1 and CDR2 are DFQATT and SNEGSKA (reference sequence). V lost 3 bases and J lost 0, with 9 bases in between. This chain's CDR3 is CSASGINSGNTIYF. CDR3 nucleotide sequence: TGCAGTGCTAGTGGGATTAACTCTGGAAACACCATATATTTT.

This clonotype was detected a few times. The V and J genes are TRBV20-1 and TRBJ2-1; D gene ambiguous. The CDR3 spans 13 residues. V lost 6 bases, J lost 5 bases, and 14 bases lay in between. Germline V lookup: CDR1 DFQATT, CDR2 SNEGSKA (reference sequence). Here the CDR3 DNA reads TGCAGTGCAAACTCCCGGCCAGACAATGAGCAGTTCTTC. This codes for CSANSRPDNEQFF.

The chain is built from TRBV7-9 and TRBJ2-7; D is ambiguous. Germline-derived CDR1 and CDR2 are SEHNR and FQNEAQ (reference sequence). V dropped 5 bases and J dropped 4 bases, with 12 bases sitting between them. This CDR3 has 13 residues. CDR3 loop: CASSVASGYEQYF. CDR3 bases: TGTGCCAGCAGCGTGGCCTCAGGTTACGAGCAGTACTTC.

This clonotype was seen a handful of times. This sequence joins TRBV6-5 and TRBJ2-7, with unresolved D. V lost 1 base, J lost 5 bases, and 15 bases lay in between. Germline CDR1 and CDR2: MNHEY and SVGAGI. This CDR3 spans 15 amino acids. CDR3 loop: CASSYWKLGVHEQYF. CDR3 DNA sequence: TGTGCCAGCAGTTACTGGAAACTGGGTGTCCACGAGCAGTACTTC.

The rearrangement links TRBV12-3 or TRBV12-4 to TRBJ2-1; D unresolved. The CDR3 has 13 residues. The V end lost 3 bases, the J end lost 5 bases, and 8 bases lay between the germline ends. CDR3 nucleotide sequence: TGTGCCAGCAGTTTGTTCGTGAACAATGAGCAGTTCTTC. Its translation is CASSLFVNNEQFF.

The chain joins TRBV9 to TRBJ1-2, with D unresolved. CDR3 length equals 15 residues. Germline V gives CDR1 SGDLS, CDR2 YYNGEE. V gave up 3 bases and J gave up 3 bases, with 15 bases separating them. CDR3: CASSGRLGPDYGYTF. In DNA form, the CDR3 reads TGTGCCAGCAGCGGGCGTCTAGGCCCAGACTATGGCTACACCTTC.